A single sample is the source of the 2 T cell receptor beta chains below, sequenced in a study of cytomegalovirus exposure and HLA in healthy donors. PCR employed 60 Vbeta and 13 Jbeta primers. TCRdb keeps only in-frame clones here, not all; method: immunoSEQ multiplex PCR. The data contain some 140,000 clones, roughly 77% of them singletons. Sequenced material: PBMCs. These receptors originate from a man younger than 45 in good health and CMV-seropositive.

This clone was recorded a few times. The V and J genes are TRBV7-9 and TRBJ1-5; D not certain. CDR3 length: 14 amino acids. The V and J ends lost 0 bases and 12 bases respectively, with 15 bases between them. The germline V gene encodes CDR1 SEHNR and CDR2 FQNEAQ (reference sequence). CDR3 loop: CASSLALWQRSQHF. CDR3 nucleotides: TGTGCCAGCAGCTTAGCTCTCTGGCAGCGGAGCCAGCATTTT.

The rearrangement uses TRBV6-6 and TRBJ1-2; TRBD1 aligns across 8 bases. The germline CDR1 and CDR2 sequences are MNHNY and SVGAGI (reference sequence). V shed 7 bases, J shed 6 bases, and the junction held 10 bases outside the gene matches. The CDR3 sequence is 14 residues long. The CDR3 DNA reads as TGTGCCAGCACCCCAGGGGGCGCAAGGGATGGCTACACCTTC. The encoded protein is CASTPGGARDGYTF.